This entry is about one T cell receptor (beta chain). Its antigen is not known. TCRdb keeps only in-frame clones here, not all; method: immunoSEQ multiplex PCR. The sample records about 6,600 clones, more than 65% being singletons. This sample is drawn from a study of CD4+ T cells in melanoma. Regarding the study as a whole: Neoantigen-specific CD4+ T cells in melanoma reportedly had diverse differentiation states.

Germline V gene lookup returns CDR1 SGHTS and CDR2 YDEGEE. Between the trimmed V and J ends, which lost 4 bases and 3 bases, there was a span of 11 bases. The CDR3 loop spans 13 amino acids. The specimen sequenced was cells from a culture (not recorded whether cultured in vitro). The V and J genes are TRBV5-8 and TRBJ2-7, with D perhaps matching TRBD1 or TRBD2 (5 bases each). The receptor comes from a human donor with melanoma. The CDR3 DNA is TGTGCCAGCAGCCCCGGGACCCTCTACGAGCAGTACTTC. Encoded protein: CASSPGTLYEQYF.